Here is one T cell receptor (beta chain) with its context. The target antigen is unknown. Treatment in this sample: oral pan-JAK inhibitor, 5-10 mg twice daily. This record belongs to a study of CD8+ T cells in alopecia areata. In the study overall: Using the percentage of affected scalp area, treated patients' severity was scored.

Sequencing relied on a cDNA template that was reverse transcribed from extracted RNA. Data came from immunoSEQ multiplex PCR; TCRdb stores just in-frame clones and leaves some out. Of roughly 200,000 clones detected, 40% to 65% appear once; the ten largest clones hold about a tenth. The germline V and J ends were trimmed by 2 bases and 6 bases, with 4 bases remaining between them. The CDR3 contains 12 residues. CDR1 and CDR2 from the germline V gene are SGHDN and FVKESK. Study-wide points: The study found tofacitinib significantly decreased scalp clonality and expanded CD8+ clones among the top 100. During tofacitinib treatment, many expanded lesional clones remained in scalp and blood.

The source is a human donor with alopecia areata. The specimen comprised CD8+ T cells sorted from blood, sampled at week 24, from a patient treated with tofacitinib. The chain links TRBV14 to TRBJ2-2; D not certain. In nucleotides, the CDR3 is TGTGCCAGCAGCCAATCTTCCGGGGAGCTGTTTTTT. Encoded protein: CASSQSSGELFF.